This TCR beta chain is drawn from a study of response to subunit inactivated influenza vaccine. Study results and limitations: With each seasonal influenza vaccination, the authors suggested, few new T cells are recruited.

The V gene lost 4 bases and the J gene lost 5 bases, with 14 bases spanning the gap. The CDR3 is 14 amino acids. In germline, CDR1 is SGHTA, CDR2 FQGTGA. Details on this clonotype: The antigen is unknown.

TCRdb redid the calling of the RT-PCR reads with MiXCR, one entry per CDR3 protein. The sample yields some 850,000 distinct CDR3 sequences, around a sixth seen once. Sequences were derived from PBMCs from blood, sampled less than 6 days after vaccination. J is TRBJ2-5 and V is TRBV7-3; TRBD2 is a possible D gene (6 bases). The receptor's source is a man aged 50 to 60 who received an inactivated influenza vaccine. The CDR3 DNA is TGTGCCAGCAGCTCAGGTAGTAGCGGCGAGACCCAGTACTTC. As protein: CASSSGSSGETQYF.